This TCR beta chain emerged from a study of T cells in localized non-small cell lung cancer. With regard to this clone: Different DNA sequences within this sample yield the same CDR3.

Germline CDR1 and CDR2: MNHNY and SVGAGI (reference sequence). The CDR3 length is 13 residues. V dropped 4 bases and J dropped 2 bases, with 8 bases sitting between them. Profiling relied on immunoSEQ multiplex PCR, and the TCRdb table lists in-frame clones only, not all of them. This table holds around 92,000 clones, approximately 91% found once. The J gene is TRBJ1-2, the V gene TRBV6-6; TRBD1 might be the D (6 bases). The TCR comes from a woman aged 35 to 70 with stage II squamous cell lung carcinoma. Material: PBMCs, obtained before any cancer treatment. Here the CDR3 reads CASSSTGNYGYTF. Written as DNA, the CDR3 is TGTGCCAGCAGTTCGACAGGAAACTATGGCTACACCTTC.